The 28 T cell receptor beta chains listed next were all sequenced from one sample in a study of shared clonotypes between healthy human individuals. Sequencing was performed with immunoSEQ multiplex PCR; in TCRdb, only in-frame clones are kept and a portion is missing. Of about 1.1 million clones in the sample, approximately 77% are singletons; the top ten hold approximately 0.95%. The sequencing input was memory CD4+ T cells from PBMCs. As for subset: CD45RA-negative fraction. The source of these receptors is a man aged 18 to 30 in good health. Some clones in this sample may be carry-over from other donors' samples.

The count of this clone is one. The junction differs from germline at one of its ends, possibly a read error. J is TRBJ1-5 and V is TRBV27; D is perhaps TRBD1 (6 bases). The CDR3 contains 13 residues. Germline CDR1 reads MNHEY; CDR2 reads SMNVEV (reference sequence). CDR3 loop: CARRGPSNQPQHF. The CDR3 DNA reads as TGTGCCCGCAGGGGTCCTAGCAATCAGCCCCAGCATTTT.

This clone was recorded once. The chain couples TRBV29-1 to TRBJ2-7; TRBD2 aligns across 12 bases. The CDR3 length is 13 residues. V shed 7 bases and J 7 bases; nucleotides not matched to a gene: 8. The germline V gene encodes CDR1 SQVTM and CDR2 ANQGSEA. CDR3: CSAAGLAGREQYF. For the CDR3, the DNA is TGCAGCGCCGCCGGACTAGCGGGGAGAGAGCAGTACTTC.

This chain connects TRBV15 to TRBJ1-3; the D gene is possibly TRBD1 (5 bases). V was cut by 10 bases and J by 0 bases, with 19 bases left in between. Germline CDR1 reads LNHNV; CDR2 reads YYDKDF (reference sequence). This CDR3 has 16 amino acids. As DNA, the CDR3 is TGTGCCATCGCCTCCGGGACTGGGAGCTCTGGAAACACCATATATTTT. Its translation is CAIASGTGSSGNTIYF.

The chain has TRBV14 and TRBJ2-1; TRBD1 aligns across 9 bases. J was trimmed by 11 bases and V by 4 bases; bases with no gene match: 9. Germline V gene data show CDR1 as SGHDN and CDR2 as FVKESK. CDR3 length equals 14 residues. CDR3 sequence: CASSRVGQGPKQFF. As DNA, the CDR3 is TGTGCCAGCAGCCGGGTAGGACAGGGGCCCAAGCAGTTCTTC.

The chain is built from TRBV5-1 and TRBJ1-3; TRBD1 agrees at 10 bases. Per the germline V gene, CDR1 is SGHRS and CDR2 is YFSETQ. Trimming removed 5 bases from V and 8 bases from J; junction bases left unmatched: 4. The CDR3 has 13 amino acids. CDR3: CASRQGTGDTIYF. CDR3 DNA: TGCGCCAGCAGACAAGGGACAGGGGACACCATATATTTT.

This chain uses TRBV18 with TRBJ2-3; D gene ambiguous. CDR3 length equals 16 residues. Germline values: CDR1 KGHSH, CDR2 LQKENI. V was cut by 1 base and J by 0 bases, with 11 bases left in between. The CDR3 loop is CASSPLHKESTDTQYF. The DNA for the CDR3 is TGTGCCAGCTCACCACTTCACAAGGAAAGCACAGATACGCAGTATTTT.

This chain links TRBV2 with TRBJ1-4; 7 positions match TRBD1. With 5 bases clipped from V and 3 bases from J, the junction kept 6 bases outside the gene matches. Germline V CDR1 and CDR2: SNHLY, FYNNEI. The CDR3 runs to 15 residues. As DNA, the CDR3 is TGTGCCAGCAGTTTACAGGGGAGGCCTAATGAAAAACTGTTTTTT. Residues: CASSLQGRPNEKLFF.

The chain uses TRBV7-2 and TRBJ1-5; D ambiguous. The CDR3 is 16 residues long. V lost 5 bases to trimming and J lost 1 base, with 15 bases between them. Germline V lookup: CDR1 SGHTA, CDR2 FQGNSA. CDR3 coding DNA: TGTGCCAGCAGCCTAATATTACTGCCGAGCAATCAGCCCCAGCATTTT. It encodes CASSLILLPSNQPQHF.

This clone has only a few counts. This same CDR3 is encoded by further DNA sequences in the sample. This sequence joins TRBV7-3 and TRBJ2-1, with D tentatively TRBD2 (6 bases). Germline V lookup: CDR1 SGHTA, CDR2 FQGTGA. There are 14 residues in the CDR3. V shed 5 bases and J shed 10 bases, with 18 bases lying between them. CDR3: CASSPDGTSGEQFF. CDR3 nucleotides: TGTGCCAGCAGCCCCGATGGGACTTCGGGAGAGCAGTTCTTC.

V and J are TRBV28 and TRBJ1-3; D uncertain. The germline gives CDR1 MDHEN, CDR2 SYDVKM. V lost 3 bases and J lost 3, with 12 bases in between. The CDR3 consists of 15 residues. CDR3 protein: CASSFPPGNGNTIYF. In DNA form, the CDR3 reads TGTGCCAGCAGTTTCCCTCCGGGGAATGGAAACACCATATATTTT.

V is TRBV2 and J is TRBJ2-1; TRBD2 agrees at 9 bases. CDR1 is SNHLY, CDR2 FYNNEI, per germline. The CDR3 loop spans 15 amino acids. After removal of 4 bases from V and 6 bases from J, the junction contained 7 bases not matched to a gene. Written as DNA, the CDR3 is TGTGCCAGCAGTGGCGGGGCGGGAGGGATCAATGAGCAGTTCTTC. As protein: CASSGGAGGINEQFF.

This rearrangement joins TRBV19 to TRBJ1-5, with a weak D call TRBD1 (6 bases). There are 17 residues in the CDR3. The V gene lost 1 base and the J gene lost 0 bases, with 13 bases spanning the gap. Looked up from germline, CDR1 is LNHDA and CDR2 is SQIVND (reference sequence). The CDR3 protein is CASSIGLQGTSNQPQHF. In nucleotides, the CDR3 is TGTGCCAGTAGTATAGGCCTCCAGGGGACTAGCAATCAGCCCCAGCATTTT.

The chain links TRBV10-1 to TRBJ1-2; D gene ambiguous. V was shortened by 0 bases and J by 7 bases, with 9 bases between the two germline ends. CDR1 WNHNN and CDR2 SYGVQD come from the germline V gene (reference sequence). This CDR3 region has 13 residues. CDR3 nucleotide sequence: TGCGCCAGCAGTGAGTCCTTGGTGGCTGGCTACACCTTC. Its protein product is CASSESLVAGYTF.

This clone was seen only a few times. The chain links TRBV7-2 to TRBJ2-7; 8 bases are shared with TRBD1. CDR1 and CDR2 (germline): SGHTA, FQGNSA. The CDR3 is 14 amino acids. The V gene end was trimmed by 6 bases and the J gene end by 5 bases; junction bases not matched to a gene: 9. The CDR3 reads CASRQTGGTNEQYF. The CDR3, as DNA: TGTGCCAGCAGACAAACAGGGGGTACTAACGAGCAGTACTTC.

Note on this clone: Distinct nucleotide sequences in the sample also encode this CDR3. The chain joins TRBV11-3 to TRBJ2-3, with unresolved D. CDR3 length: 13 residues. V was cut by 5 bases and J by 2 bases, with 8 bases left in between. Germline V gene data show CDR1 as SGHNT and CDR2 as YENEEA. The CDR3 nucleotides read TGTGCCAGCAGCCCAGGAATCACAGATACGCAGTATTTT. This sequence encodes CASSPGITDTQYF.

This clone showed up just a few times. The CDR3 coding sequence is TGTGCCACCAGCAGACATAAGTTACCGGGAGGAGCGTTGAATGAGCAGTTCTTC. Translation: CATSRHKLPGGALNEQFF. The chain couples TRBV15 to TRBJ2-1; 7 positions match TRBD2. This CDR3 is 18 amino acids long. After removal of 2 bases from V and 7 bases from J, the junction contained 17 bases not matched to a gene. Germline V gives CDR1 LNHNV, CDR2 YYDKDF (reference sequence).

This chain connects TRBV13 to TRBJ2-3, with 9 bases that match TRBD2. Germline V gives CDR1 PRHDT, CDR2 FYEKMQ (reference sequence). J gave up 4 bases and V 2 bases, and 4 bases lay outside the gene matches. There are 15 residues in the CDR3. The CDR3 sequence is CASSLRVAGADTQYF. Written as DNA, the CDR3 is TGTGCCAGCAGCTTAAGGGTAGCGGGGGCAGATACGCAGTATTTT.

The gene calls are TRBV28 and TRBJ1-1, with TRBD1 identical over 11 bases. In germline, CDR1 is MDHEN, CDR2 SYDVKM. V was pared by 9 bases and J by 6 bases, with 12 bases of the junction left unmatched. This CDR3 is built from 15 residues. CDR3 coding DNA: TGTGCCAGGGCGGACAGGGGGCTAAGAAGCGCTGAAGCTTTCTTT. Translation gives CARADRGLRSAEAFF.

V and J are TRBV28 and TRBJ2-7, with D tentatively TRBD2 (5 bases). The CDR3 consists of 15 residues. Germline lookup yields CDR1 MDHEN and CDR2 SYDVKM. V lost 6 bases and J 3 bases, leaving 18 bases between the germline ends. The CDR3 bases are TGTGCCAGCAGCACACCTACGTACGGACTCTACGAGCAGTACTTC. This sequence encodes CASSTPTYGLYEQYF.

This chain links TRBV28 with TRBJ1-5, with D perhaps TRBD1 (5 bases). This CDR3 is built from 14 residues. V lost 4 bases and J lost 8, with 15 bases in between. Germline values: CDR1 MDHEN, CDR2 SYDVKM. The CDR3 reads CASSSPPLGEPQHF. CDR3 nucleotide sequence: TGTGCCAGCAGTTCACCCCCGCTGGGGGAGCCCCAGCATTTT.

The gene calls are TRBV29-1 and TRBJ2-1, with 7 bases lining up with TRBD2. The CDR3 length is 14 residues. Germline CDR1 and CDR2: SQVTM and ANQGSEA. V lost 7 bases and J lost 2; bases outside the gene matches: 8. Here the CDR3 reads CSARNSGPYNEQFF. The DNA for the CDR3 is TGCAGCGCCCGAAATAGCGGGCCCTACAATGAGCAGTTCTTC.

The chain uses TRBV5-1 and TRBJ2-1; possible D gene TRBD2, 5 bases. The CDR3 has 15 residues. Germline V CDR1 and CDR2: SGHRS, YFSETQ. The V and J ends lost 0 bases and 9 bases respectively, with 16 bases between them. CDR3 region: CASSLDEGSEREQFF. The CDR3 DNA is TGCGCCAGCAGCTTGGATGAGGGTAGCGAACGTGAGCAGTTCTTC.

The chain links TRBV5-1 to TRBJ2-1; possible D gene TRBD1, 5 bases. Germline CDR1 is SGHRS and CDR2 is YFSETQ. V was trimmed by 4 bases and J by 8 bases, leaving 16 bases between them. This CDR3 is built from 14 residues. CDR3 sequence: CASSRSQGFDEQFF. The CDR3 region has the DNA TGCGCCAGCAGCCGCTCCCAGGGTTTCGATGAGCAGTTCTTC. Looking up the rest from reference TRBV5-1 and TRBJ2-1 gives the full variable domain: KAGVTQTPRYLIKTRGQQVTLSCSPISGHRSVSWYQQTPGQGLQFLFEYFSETQRNKGNFPGRFSGRQFSNSRSEMNVSTLELGDSALYLCASSRSQGFDEQFFGPGTRLTVL.

This chain uses TRBV6-1 with TRBJ1-5; no clear D. V lost 0 bases and J 7 bases, leaving 7 bases between the germline ends. The CDR3 runs 13 residues. Germline V lookup: CDR1 MNHNS, CDR2 SASEGT. The CDR3 DNA reads as TGTGCCAGCAGTGAAGCAGTGAAGCAGCCCCAGCATTTT. Its protein product is CASSEAVKQPQHF.

The sample holds a few counts of this clone. This sequence joins TRBV28 and TRBJ1-5, with D unclear. Germline values: CDR1 MDHEN, CDR2 SYDVKM. The CDR3 has 15 residues. Trimming pared 10 bases from V and 0 bases from J, leaving 16 bases between. The CDR3 DNA follows: TGTGCCACCCGAGGCGGGTCATATAGCAATCAGCCCCAGCATTTT. Protein: CATRGGSYSNQPQHF.

The genes are TRBV28 and TRBJ2-7, with TRBD1 identical over 8 bases. V lost 6 bases and J lost 1; bases outside the gene matches: 11. In germline, CDR1 is MDHEN, CDR2 SYDVKM. The CDR3 has 16 residues. The CDR3 reads CASSPPGQGKSYEQYF. Written as DNA, the CDR3 is TGTGCCAGCAGCCCTCCCGGACAGGGAAAATCCTACGAGCAGTACTTC. Supplemented by reference TRBV28 and TRBJ2-7, the full variable domain reads DVKVTQSSRYLVKRTGEKVFLECVQDMDHENMFWYRQDPGLGLRLIYFSYDVKMKEKGDIPEGYSVSREKKERFSLILESASTNQTSMYLCASSPPGQGKSYEQYFGPGTRLTVT.

V and J are TRBV7-2 and TRBJ2-2, with 10 bases that match TRBD2. There are 15 residues in the CDR3. The V and J ends lost 5 bases and 7 bases, in that order; junction bases with no gene match: 7. Germline-derived CDR1 and CDR2 are SGHTA and FQGNSA. The CDR3 sequence is CASSRLAGVIGELFF. CDR3 bases: TGTGCCAGCAGCCGTCTAGCGGGAGTTATCGGGGAGCTGTTTTTT.

This rearrangement joins TRBV29-1 to TRBJ2-2; D is unresolved. Germline V gene data show CDR1 as SQVTM and CDR2 as ANQGSEA. V was shortened by 1 base and J by 0 bases, with 12 bases between the two germline ends. The CDR3 is 16 residues long. As DNA, the CDR3 is TGCAGCGTTGAAGGAGTGAACGATCCGAACACCGGGGAGCTGTTTTTT. It specifies CSVEGVNDPNTGELFF.